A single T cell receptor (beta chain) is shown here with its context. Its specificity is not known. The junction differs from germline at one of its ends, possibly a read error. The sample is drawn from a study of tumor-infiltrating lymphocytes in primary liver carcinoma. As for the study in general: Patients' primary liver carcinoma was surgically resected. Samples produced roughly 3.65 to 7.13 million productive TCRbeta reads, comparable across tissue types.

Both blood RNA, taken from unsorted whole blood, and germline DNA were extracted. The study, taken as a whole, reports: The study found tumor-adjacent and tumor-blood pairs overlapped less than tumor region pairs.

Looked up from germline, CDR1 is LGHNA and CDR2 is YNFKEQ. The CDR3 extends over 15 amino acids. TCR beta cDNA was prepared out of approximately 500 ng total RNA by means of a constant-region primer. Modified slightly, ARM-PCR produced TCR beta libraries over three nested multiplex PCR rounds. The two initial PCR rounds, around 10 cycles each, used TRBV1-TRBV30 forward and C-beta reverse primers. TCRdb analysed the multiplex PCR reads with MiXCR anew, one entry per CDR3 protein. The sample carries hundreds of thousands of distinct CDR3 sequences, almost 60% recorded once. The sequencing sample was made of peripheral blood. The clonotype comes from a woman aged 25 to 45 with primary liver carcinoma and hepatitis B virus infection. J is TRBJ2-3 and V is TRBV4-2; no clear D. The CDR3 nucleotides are TGTGCCAGCAGCCAAGAGGTTGTATTCCCAGATACGCATTATTTT. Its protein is CASSQEVVFPDTHYF.